Sequencing of this TCR beta chain was carried out in a study of cytomegalovirus exposure and HLA in healthy donors. Study-level background: One earlier analysis, a look at 200 million or so T cells, found roughly 120 million unique TCR beta sequences.

13 Jbeta primers and 60 Vbeta primers were used for the PCR. Original processing methods: Counted up in a later analysis, unique TCR beta chains came to some 82 million, with around 11 million shared. Profiled with immunoSEQ multiplex PCR; TCRdb holds only in-frame clones, not every one. That table is the source of V, J and clone size, and D and trimming were worked out from the DNA. The data hold around 94,000 clones, with roughly 60% observed a single time. The CDR3 extends over 15 amino acids. The germline V gene encodes CDR1 LNHDA and CDR2 SQIVND (reference sequence). The germline V and J ends were trimmed by 6 bases and 1 base, with 15 bases remaining between them. On this clone itself: Antigen: not known.

Study-wide results and limits: The availability of immune exposure information extended only to CMV serostatus.

The sample consisted of PBMCs. The chain is built from TRBV19 and TRBJ1-1, with a weak D call TRBD1 (5 bases). The clonotype originates from a human donor in good health. CDR3 residues: CASSNPGLRNTEAFF. The CDR3 nucleotides are TGTGCCAGTAGCAACCCGGGACTTAGGAACACTGAAGCTTTCTTT. Combining the CDR3 with reference TRBV19 and TRBJ1-1 gives the whole variable domain DGGITQSPKYLFRKEGQNVTLSCEQNLNHDAMYWYRQDPGQGLRLIYYSQIVNDFQKGDIAEGYSVSREKKESFPLTVTSAQKNPTAFYLCASSNPGLRNTEAFFGQGTRLTVV.